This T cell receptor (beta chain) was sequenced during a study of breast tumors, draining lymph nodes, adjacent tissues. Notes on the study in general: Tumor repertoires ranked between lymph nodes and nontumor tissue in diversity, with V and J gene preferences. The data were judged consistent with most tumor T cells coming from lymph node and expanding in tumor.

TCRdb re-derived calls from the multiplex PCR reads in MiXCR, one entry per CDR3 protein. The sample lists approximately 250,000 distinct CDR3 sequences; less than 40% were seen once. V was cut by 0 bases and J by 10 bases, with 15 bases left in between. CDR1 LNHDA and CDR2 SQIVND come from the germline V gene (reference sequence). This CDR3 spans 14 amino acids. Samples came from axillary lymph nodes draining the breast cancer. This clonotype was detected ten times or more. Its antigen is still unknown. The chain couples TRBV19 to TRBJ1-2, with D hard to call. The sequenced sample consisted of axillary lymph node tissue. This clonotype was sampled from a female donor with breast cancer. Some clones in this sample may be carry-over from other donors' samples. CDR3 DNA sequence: TGTGCCAGTAGTATAGATTGGCGGACCTATTCCTACACCTTC. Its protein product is CASSIDWRTYSYTF.